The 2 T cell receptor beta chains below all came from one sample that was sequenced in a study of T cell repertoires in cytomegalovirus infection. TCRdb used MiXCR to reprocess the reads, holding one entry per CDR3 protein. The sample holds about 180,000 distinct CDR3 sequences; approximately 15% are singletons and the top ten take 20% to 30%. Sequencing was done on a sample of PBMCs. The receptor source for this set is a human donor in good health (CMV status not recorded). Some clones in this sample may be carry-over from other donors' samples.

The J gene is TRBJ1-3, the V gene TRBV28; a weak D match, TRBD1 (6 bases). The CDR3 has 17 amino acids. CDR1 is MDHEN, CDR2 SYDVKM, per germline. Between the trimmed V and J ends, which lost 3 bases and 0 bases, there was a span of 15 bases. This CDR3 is CASSLYRDTRSGNTIYF. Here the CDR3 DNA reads TGTGCCAGCAGTTTGTACCGGGACACTCGCTCTGGAAACACCATATATTTT.

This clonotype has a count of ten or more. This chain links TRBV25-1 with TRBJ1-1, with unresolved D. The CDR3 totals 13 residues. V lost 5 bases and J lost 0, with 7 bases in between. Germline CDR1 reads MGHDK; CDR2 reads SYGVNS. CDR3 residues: CASSFAVNTEAFF. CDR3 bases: TGTGCCAGCAGTTTCGCGGTGAACACTGAAGCTTTCTTT.